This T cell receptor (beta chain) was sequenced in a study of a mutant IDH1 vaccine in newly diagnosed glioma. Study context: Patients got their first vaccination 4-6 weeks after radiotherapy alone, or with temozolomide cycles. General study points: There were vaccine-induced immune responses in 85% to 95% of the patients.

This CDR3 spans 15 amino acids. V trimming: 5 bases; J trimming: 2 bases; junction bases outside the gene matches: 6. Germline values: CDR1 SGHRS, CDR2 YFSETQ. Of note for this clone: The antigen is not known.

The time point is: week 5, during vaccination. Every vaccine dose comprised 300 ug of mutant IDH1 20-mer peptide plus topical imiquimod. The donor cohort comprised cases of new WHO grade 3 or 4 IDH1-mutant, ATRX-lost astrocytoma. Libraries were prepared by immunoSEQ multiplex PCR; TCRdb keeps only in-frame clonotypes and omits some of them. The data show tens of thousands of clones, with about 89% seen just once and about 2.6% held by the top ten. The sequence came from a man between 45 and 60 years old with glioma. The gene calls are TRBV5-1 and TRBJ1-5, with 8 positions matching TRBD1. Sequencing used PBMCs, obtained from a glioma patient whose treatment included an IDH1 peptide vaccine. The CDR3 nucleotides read TGCGCCAGCAGGCAGGGGGCTGGAGGCAATCAGCCCCAGCATTTT. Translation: CASRQGAGGNQPQHF.